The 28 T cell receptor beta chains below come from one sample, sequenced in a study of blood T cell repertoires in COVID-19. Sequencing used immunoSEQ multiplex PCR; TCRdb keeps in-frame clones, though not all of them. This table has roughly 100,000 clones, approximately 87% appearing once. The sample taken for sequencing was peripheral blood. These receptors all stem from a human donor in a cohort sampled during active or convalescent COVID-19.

CDR3 nucleotides: TGTGCCAGCAGCTCAGGAGGGAGACGGGAGACCCAGTACTTC. This gives the protein CASSSGGRRETQYF. The V and J genes are TRBV11-1 and TRBJ2-5, with a weak D call TRBD2 (6 bases). Trimming removed 4 bases from V and 5 bases from J, with 14 bases in between. This CDR3 has 14 amino acids. The germline V gene has CDR1 SGHAT and CDR2 FQDESV (reference sequence).

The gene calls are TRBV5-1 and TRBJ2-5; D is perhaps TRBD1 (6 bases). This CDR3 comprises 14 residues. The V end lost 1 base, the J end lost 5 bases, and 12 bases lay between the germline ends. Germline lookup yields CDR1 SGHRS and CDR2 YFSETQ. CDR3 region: CASSLLQGRETQYF. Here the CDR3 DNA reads TGCGCCAGCAGCTTGCTTCAGGGGCGGGAGACCCAGTACTTC.

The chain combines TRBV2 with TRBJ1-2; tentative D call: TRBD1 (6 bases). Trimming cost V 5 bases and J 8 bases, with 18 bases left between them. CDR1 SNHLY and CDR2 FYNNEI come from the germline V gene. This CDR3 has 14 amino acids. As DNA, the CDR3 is TGTGCCAGCAGTCCACACAGGGAGACTATCGGCTACACCTTC. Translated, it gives CASSPHRETIGYTF.

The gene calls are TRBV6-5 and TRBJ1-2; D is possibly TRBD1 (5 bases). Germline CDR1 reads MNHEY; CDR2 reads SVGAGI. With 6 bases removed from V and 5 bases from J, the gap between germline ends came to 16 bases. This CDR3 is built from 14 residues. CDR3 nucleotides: TGTGCCAGCAGGGCAGGGCCTGTTGGTTATGGCTACACCTTC. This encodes CASRAGPVGYGYTF.

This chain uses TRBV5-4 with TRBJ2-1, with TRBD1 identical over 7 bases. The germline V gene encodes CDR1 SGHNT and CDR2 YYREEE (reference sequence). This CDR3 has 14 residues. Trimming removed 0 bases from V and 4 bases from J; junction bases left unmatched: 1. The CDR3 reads CASSLEGAYNEQFF. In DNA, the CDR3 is TGTGCCAGCAGCTTGGAGGGGGCTTACAATGAGCAGTTCTTC.

In nucleotides, the CDR3 is TGTGCCAGCAGCTTAATGGCAGGAAACACTGAAGCTTTCTTT. Translated, it gives CASSLMAGNTEAFF. The chain employs TRBV11-2 and TRBJ1-1; D gene ambiguous. Trimming removed 2 bases at V and 2 bases at J, with 9 bases between. The CDR3 is 14 amino acids. Germline V gives CDR1 SGHAT, CDR2 FQNNGV.

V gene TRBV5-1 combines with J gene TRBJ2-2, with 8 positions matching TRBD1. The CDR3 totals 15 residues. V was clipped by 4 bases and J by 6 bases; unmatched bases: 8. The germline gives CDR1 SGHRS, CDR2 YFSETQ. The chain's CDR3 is CASSKGTGRAGELFF. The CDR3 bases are TGCGCCAGCAGCAAAGGGACAGGACGGGCCGGGGAGCTGTTTTTT.

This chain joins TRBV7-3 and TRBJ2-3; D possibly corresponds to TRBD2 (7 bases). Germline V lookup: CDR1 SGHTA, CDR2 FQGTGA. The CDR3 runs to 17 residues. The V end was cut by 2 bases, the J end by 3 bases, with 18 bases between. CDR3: CASSLGSAGAVTDTQYF. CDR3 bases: TGTGCCAGCAGCTTAGGGTCGGCGGGGGCCGTGACAGATACGCAGTATTTT.

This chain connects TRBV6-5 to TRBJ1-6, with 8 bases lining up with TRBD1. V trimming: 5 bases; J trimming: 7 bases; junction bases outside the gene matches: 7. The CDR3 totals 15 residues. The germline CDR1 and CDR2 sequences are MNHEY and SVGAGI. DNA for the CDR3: TGTGCCAGCAGTCGACGGACAGGGCTAAATTCACCCCTCCACTTT. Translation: CASSRRTGLNSPLHF.

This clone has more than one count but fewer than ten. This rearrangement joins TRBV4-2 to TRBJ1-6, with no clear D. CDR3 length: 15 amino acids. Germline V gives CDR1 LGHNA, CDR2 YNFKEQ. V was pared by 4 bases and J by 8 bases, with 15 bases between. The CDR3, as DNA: TGTGCCAGCAGCCCCCGCGGAGGGTACGATTCACCCCTCCACTTT. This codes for CASSPRGGYDSPLHF.

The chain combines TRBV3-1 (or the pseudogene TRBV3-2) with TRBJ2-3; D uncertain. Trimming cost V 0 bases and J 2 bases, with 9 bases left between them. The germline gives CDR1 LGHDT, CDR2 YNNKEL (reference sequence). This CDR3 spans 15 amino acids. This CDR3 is CASSQDRQYTDTQYF. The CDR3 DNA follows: TGTGCCAGCAGCCAAGATCGCCAGTACACAGATACGCAGTATTTT.

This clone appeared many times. The CDR3 DNA follows: TGTGCCAGTAGTATCACCACTAGCGGATCCTACGAGCAGTACTTC. This gives the protein CASSITTSGSYEQYF. The chain employs TRBV19 and TRBJ2-7; 8 nucleotides match TRBD2. This CDR3 spans 15 amino acids. Trimming took 3 bases from V and 1 from J; bases not matched to a gene: 5. CDR1 is LNHDA and CDR2 is SQIVND in the germline V gene (reference sequence).

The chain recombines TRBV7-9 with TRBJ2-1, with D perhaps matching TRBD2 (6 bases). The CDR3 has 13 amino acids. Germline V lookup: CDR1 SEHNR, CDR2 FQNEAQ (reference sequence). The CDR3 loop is CAAASGPWDEQFF. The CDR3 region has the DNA TGTGCAGCCGCCAGCGGGCCCTGGGATGAGCAGTTCTTC. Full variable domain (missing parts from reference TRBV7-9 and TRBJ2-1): DTGVSQNPRHKITKRGQNVTFRCDPISEHNRLYWYRQTLGQGPEFLTYFQNEAQLEKSRLLSDRFSAERPKGSFSTLEIQRTEQGDSAMYLCAAASGPWDEQFFGPGTRLTVL.

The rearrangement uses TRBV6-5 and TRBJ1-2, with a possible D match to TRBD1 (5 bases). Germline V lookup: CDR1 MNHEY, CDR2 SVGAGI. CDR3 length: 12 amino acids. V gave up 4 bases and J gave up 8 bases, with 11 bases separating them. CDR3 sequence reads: CASSSQGGGYTF. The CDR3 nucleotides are TGTGCCAGCAGTTCCCAGGGCGGAGGCTACACCTTC.

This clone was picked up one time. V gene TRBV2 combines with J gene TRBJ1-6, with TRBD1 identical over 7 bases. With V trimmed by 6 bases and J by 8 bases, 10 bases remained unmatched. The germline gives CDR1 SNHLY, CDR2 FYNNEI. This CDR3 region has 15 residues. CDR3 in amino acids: CASRPDRAGYSPLHF. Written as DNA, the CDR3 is TGTGCCAGCAGACCTGACAGGGCCGGGTATTCACCCCTCCACTTT.

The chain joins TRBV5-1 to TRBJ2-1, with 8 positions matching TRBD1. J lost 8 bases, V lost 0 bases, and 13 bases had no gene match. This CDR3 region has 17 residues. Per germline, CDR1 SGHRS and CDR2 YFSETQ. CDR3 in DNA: TGCGCCAGCAGCTTGGGATACCGGGACAGGTTAGTCGATGAGCAGTTCTTC. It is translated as CASSLGYRDRLVDEQFF.

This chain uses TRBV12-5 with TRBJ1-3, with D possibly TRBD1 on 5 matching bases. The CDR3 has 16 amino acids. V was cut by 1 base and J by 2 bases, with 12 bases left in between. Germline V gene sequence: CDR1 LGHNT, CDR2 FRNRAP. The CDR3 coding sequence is TGTGCTAGTGGTTTGGCCTCGGGGGGGGCTGGAAACACCATATATTTT. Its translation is CASGLASGGAGNTIYF.

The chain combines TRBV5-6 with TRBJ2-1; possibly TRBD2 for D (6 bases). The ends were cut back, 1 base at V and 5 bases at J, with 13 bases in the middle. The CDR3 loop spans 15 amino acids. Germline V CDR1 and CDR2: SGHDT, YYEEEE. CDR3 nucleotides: TGTGCCAGCAGCTTGCCTTGGGGGACTGACAATGAGCAGTTCTTC. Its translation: CASSLPWGTDNEQFF. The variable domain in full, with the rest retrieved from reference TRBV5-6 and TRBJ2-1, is DAGVTQSPTHLIKTRGQQVTLRCSPKSGHDTVSWYQQALGQGPQFIFQYYEEEERQRGNFPDRFSGHQFPNYSSELNVNALLLGDSALYLCASSLPWGTDNEQFFGPGTRLTVL.

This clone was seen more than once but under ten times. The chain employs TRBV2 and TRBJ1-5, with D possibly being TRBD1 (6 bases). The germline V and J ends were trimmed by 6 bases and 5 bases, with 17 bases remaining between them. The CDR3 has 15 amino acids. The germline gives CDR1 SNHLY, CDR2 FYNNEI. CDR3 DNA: TGTGCCAGCAGCCCCAGACAGGCATGGCATCAGCCCCAGCATTTT. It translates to CASSPRQAWHQPQHF.

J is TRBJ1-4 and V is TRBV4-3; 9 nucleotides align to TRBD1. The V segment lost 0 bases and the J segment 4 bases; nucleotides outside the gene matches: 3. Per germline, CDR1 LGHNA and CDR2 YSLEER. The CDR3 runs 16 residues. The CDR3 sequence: CASSQELGQGNEKLFF. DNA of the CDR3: TGCGCCAGCAGCCAAGAATTGGGACAGGGTAATGAAAAACTGTTTTTT.

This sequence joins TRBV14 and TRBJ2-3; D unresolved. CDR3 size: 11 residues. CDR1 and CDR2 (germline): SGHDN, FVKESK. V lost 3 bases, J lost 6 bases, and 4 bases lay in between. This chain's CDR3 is CASSHRDTQYF. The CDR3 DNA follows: TGTGCCAGCAGCCACCGTGATACGCAGTATTTT.

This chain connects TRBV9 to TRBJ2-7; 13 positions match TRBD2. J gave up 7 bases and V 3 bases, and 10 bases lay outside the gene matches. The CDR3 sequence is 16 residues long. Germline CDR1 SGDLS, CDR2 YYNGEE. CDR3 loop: CASSELAGGPFGEQYF. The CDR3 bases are TGTGCCAGCAGCGAACTAGCGGGGGGGCCTTTTGGAGAGCAGTACTTC.

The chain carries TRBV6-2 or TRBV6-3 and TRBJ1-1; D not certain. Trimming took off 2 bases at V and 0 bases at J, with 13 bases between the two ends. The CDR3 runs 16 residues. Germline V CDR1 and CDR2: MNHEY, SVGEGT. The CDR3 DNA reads TGTGCCAGCAGTTACAACAGCCAGTCCCTGAACACTGAAGCTTTCTTT. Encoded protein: CASSYNSQSLNTEAFF.

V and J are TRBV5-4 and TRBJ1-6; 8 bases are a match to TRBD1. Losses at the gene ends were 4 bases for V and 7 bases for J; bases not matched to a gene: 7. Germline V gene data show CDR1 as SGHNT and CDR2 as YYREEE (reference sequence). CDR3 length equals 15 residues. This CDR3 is CASSNLDRGNSPLHF. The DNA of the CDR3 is TGTGCCAGCAGCAACCTAGACAGGGGAAATTCACCCCTCCACTTT. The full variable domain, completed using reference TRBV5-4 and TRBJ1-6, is ETGVTQSPTHLIKTRGQQVTLRCSSQSGHNTVSWYQQALGQGPQFIFQYYREEENGRGNFPPRFSGLQFPNYSSELNVNALELDDSALYLCASSNLDRGNSPLHFGNGTRLTVT.

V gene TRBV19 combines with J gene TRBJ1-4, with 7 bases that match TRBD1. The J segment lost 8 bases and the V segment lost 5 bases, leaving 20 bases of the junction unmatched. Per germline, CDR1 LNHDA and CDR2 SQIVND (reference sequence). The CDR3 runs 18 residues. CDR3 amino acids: CASSARPHRQGEGEKLFF. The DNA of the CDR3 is TGTGCCAGTAGTGCCCGCCCTCACCGACAGGGTGAGGGGGAAAAACTGTTTTTT.

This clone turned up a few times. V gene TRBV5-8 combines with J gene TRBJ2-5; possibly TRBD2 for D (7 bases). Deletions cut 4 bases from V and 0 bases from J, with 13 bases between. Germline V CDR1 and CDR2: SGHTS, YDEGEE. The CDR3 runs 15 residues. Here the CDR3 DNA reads TGTGCCAGCAGCCTTCGGGGGGCGTACCAAGAGACCCAGTACTTC. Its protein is CASSLRGAYQETQYF.

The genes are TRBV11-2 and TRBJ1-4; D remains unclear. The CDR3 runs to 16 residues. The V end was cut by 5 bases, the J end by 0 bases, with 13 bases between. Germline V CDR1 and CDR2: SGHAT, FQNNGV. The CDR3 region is CASSRGFGTTNEKLFF. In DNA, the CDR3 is TGTGCCAGCAGCCGAGGGTTCGGGACAACTAATGAAAAACTGTTTTTT. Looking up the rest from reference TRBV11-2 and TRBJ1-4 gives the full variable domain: EAGVAQSPRYKIIEKRQSVAFWCNPISGHATLYWYQQILGQGPKLLIQFQNNGVVDDSQLPKDRFSAERLKGVDSTLKIQPAKLEDSAVYLCASSRGFGTTNEKLFFGSGTQLSVL.

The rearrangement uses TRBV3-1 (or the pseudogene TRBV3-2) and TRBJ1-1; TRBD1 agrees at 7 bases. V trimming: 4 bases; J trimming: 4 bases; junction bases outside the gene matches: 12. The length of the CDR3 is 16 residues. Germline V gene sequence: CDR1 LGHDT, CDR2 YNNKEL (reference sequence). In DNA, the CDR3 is TGTGCCAGCAGCCCCAGGGGGGCAGTCGGGGGCACTGAAGCTTTCTTT. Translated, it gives CASSPRGAVGGTEAFF.